This T cell receptor beta chain was recovered during a study of beta chain features in type 1 diabetes. Study in general: The study found patients and healthy donors alike in age, gender and cell yields.

The study reverse transcribed the entire isolated RNA, so it sequenced expressed TCRB transcripts. The protocol was immunoSEQ multiplex PCR, while the TCRdb copy is restricted to in-frame clones and leaves out a portion. The sample consists of 630,000 or so clones, over 12% of them appearing once. Averaging approximately 120 mL, one heparinised blood draw was given by each donor. Sorting based on CD45RO/CCR7/CD25/CD127/CD95/CD27 separated CD4+ naive, central memory, regulatory and stem cell-like memory cells. Study results and caveats: The naive, central memory and Treg TCRB repertoires looked more alike in patients than they did in healthy donors. Type 1 diabetes patients showed a moderate but significant shortening of TCRB CDR3s in all four CD4+ subsets.

Germline-derived CDR1 and CDR2 are MNHEY and SVGAGI. The CDR3 is made up of 16 amino acids. Trimming took off 0 bases at V and 3 bases at J, with 15 bases between the two ends. A word on this clone: Its antigen is not known.

This TCR was recovered from a man younger than 35 with type 1 diabetes. The chain employs TRBV6-5 and TRBJ2-7, with D possibly being TRBD1 (6 bases). The sample was naive CD4+ T cells from blood. CDR3 region: CASSYSTGPRDYEQYF. The CDR3 DNA sequence: TGTGCCAGCAGTTACTCCACAGGGCCACGAGACTACGAGCAGTACTTC.